Following are 31 T cell receptor beta chains from one sample sequenced in a study of blood T cell repertoires in COVID-19. The assay was immunoSEQ multiplex PCR, and TCRdb's table has in-frame clones only and misses some. The sample gives about 140,000 clones, 75% to 80% of which show up once; about 2.9% is in the top ten. The sequenced material came from PBMCs or T cells enriched from blood (not recorded which). The receptors come from a woman in her 50s who had recovered from COVID-19.

CDR3 residues: CASSPGTSTEVADTQYF. The CDR3 DNA is TGTGCCAGCAGTCCGGGGACTAGCACGGAGGTGGCAGATACGCAGTATTTT. The chain combines TRBV28 with TRBJ2-3; TRBD2 aligns across 9 bases. The CDR3 runs 17 residues. Trimming removed 5 bases from V and 4 bases from J; junction bases left unmatched: 13. Germline values: CDR1 MDHEN, CDR2 SYDVKM.

The chain recombines TRBV27 with TRBJ1-2, with unresolved D. Germline V lookup: CDR1 MNHEY, CDR2 SMNVEV (reference sequence). The CDR3 runs 19 residues. Trimming shortened V by 4 bases and J by 3 bases, and 27 bases separated the two germline ends. The CDR3 nucleotides are TGTGCCAGCAGTTCCTTCCTCCTCCTTAAGTGGCGCCTAGACTATGGCTACACCTTC. Its translation: CASSSFLLLKWRLDYGYTF.

This clone was observed a handful of times. The chain combines TRBV2 with TRBJ1-1; D possibly corresponds to TRBD1 (5 bases). CDR3 length equals 15 residues. The V gene's germline CDR1 is SNHLY and CDR2 FYNNEI. The germline V and J ends were trimmed by 2 bases and 8 bases, with 18 bases remaining between them. The CDR3 is CASSERPPGLGEAFF. CDR3 DNA sequence: TGTGCCAGCAGTGAAAGACCTCCGGGACTCGGGGAAGCTTTCTTT.

The gene calls are TRBV18 and TRBJ1-5; possibly TRBD1 for D (5 bases). Germline CDR1 KGHSH, CDR2 LQKENI. Trimming left V 6 bases short and J 0 bases short, with 12 bases between. This CDR3 has 15 amino acids. In nucleotides, the CDR3 is TGTGCCAGCTCGCCGACAGCCGATAGCAATCAGCCCCAGCATTTT. This gives the protein CASSPTADSNQPQHF.

This clone was observed a few times. The CDR3 loop reads CASRRRRQGAIHGYTF. Here the CDR3 DNA reads TGTGCCAGCAGACGGAGGAGGCAGGGGGCAATTCATGGCTACACCTTC. The chain combines TRBV2 with TRBJ1-2, with 8 bases that match TRBD1. The J segment lost 6 bases and the V segment lost 6 bases, leaving 15 bases of the junction unmatched. Germline lookup yields CDR1 SNHLY and CDR2 FYNNEI. CDR3 length: 16 amino acids.

The rearrangement joins TRBV27 to TRBJ2-7; 7 nucleotides line up with TRBD1. This CDR3 has 14 residues. V lost 3 bases and J lost 7; bases outside the gene matches: 9. The V gene's germline CDR1 is MNHEY and CDR2 SMNVEV (reference sequence). The CDR3 DNA reads TGTGCCAGCAGTTTCACTCGGACAGGTGTTGAGCAGTACTTC. Encoded protein: CASSFTRTGVEQYF.

This clone has a handful of counts. The chain employs TRBV18 and TRBJ1-2; D unresolved. Germline assignment: CDR1 KGHSH and CDR2 LQKENI. Trimming cost V 8 bases and J 3 bases, with 10 bases left between them. This CDR3 is built from 12 residues. DNA of the CDR3: TGTGCCAGCGCCAGCGGGGACTATGGCTACACCTTC. It specifies CASASGDYGYTF.

V is TRBV7-6 and J is TRBJ2-1, with no clear D. Germline V gene data show CDR1 as SGHVS and CDR2 as FNYEAQ. The V gene lost 0 bases and the J gene lost 6 bases, with 12 bases spanning the gap. The length of the CDR3 is 15 residues. Here the CDR3 reads CASSLAHGWANEQFF. In nucleotides, the CDR3 is TGTGCCAGCAGCTTAGCTCACGGATGGGCCAATGAGCAGTTCTTC.

In DNA, the CDR3 is TGTGCCAGCAGGCTACCGGGACAGGGGAATTCACCCCTCCACTTT. It is translated as CASRLPGQGNSPLHF. The gene calls are TRBV5-8 and TRBJ1-6; TRBD1 aligns across 10 bases. The length of the CDR3 is 15 residues. Trimming removed 5 bases from V and 7 bases from J; junction bases left unmatched: 6. Germline-derived CDR1 and CDR2 are SGHTS and YDEGEE.

The J gene is TRBJ2-5, the V gene TRBV12-3 or TRBV12-4, with D possibly TRBD1 on 5 matching bases. This CDR3 spans 13 amino acids. Trimming pared 6 bases from V and 5 bases from J, leaving 13 bases between. CDR3 residues: CASRNPGWETQYF. Here the CDR3 DNA reads TGTGCCAGCAGAAACCCAGGGTGGGAGACCCAGTACTTC.

This clone appeared a few times. The rearrangement uses TRBV11-3 and TRBJ2-1, with no clear D. Germline V gene lookup returns CDR1 SGHNT and CDR2 YENEEA. V shed 1 base and J shed 0 bases, with 10 bases lying between them. CDR3 length: 16 amino acids. The CDR3 nucleotides are TGTGCCAGCAGCTTAGCGCGCGGTAGCTCCTACAATGAGCAGTTCTTC. It is translated as CASSLARGSSYNEQFF.

The rearrangement links TRBV10-2 to TRBJ2-3; D gene ambiguous. The CDR3 totals 13 residues. Germline V lookup: CDR1 WSHSY, CDR2 SAAADI. V lost 7 bases and J 5 bases, leaving 13 bases between the germline ends. This chain's CDR3 is CASNDPPLDTQYF. DNA for the CDR3: TGCGCCAGCAATGACCCTCCACTAGATACGCAGTATTTT.

The chain recombines TRBV19 with TRBJ1-5; 7 nucleotides align to TRBD1. The germline V gene encodes CDR1 LNHDA and CDR2 SQIVND (reference sequence). The CDR3 is made up of 14 amino acids. V lost 6 bases and J lost 0; bases outside the gene matches: 2. DNA of the CDR3: TGTGCCAGTAGCCAGGGGGTTAGCAATCAGCCCCAGCATTTT. This encodes CASSQGVSNQPQHF.

This clone has only a few counts. CDR3 residues: CASSGTSGGKITDTQYF. In DNA form, the CDR3 reads TGTGCCAGCAGCGGAACTAGCGGGGGCAAAATCACAGATACGCAGTATTTT. This chain joins TRBV3-1 (or the pseudogene TRBV3-2) and TRBJ2-3; 11 bases are a match to TRBD2. The CDR3 has 17 residues. Per the germline V gene, CDR1 is LGHDT and CDR2 is YNNKEL (reference sequence). The V gene end was trimmed by 5 bases and the J gene end by 2 bases; junction bases not matched to a gene: 9.

The V gene is TRBV9, the J gene TRBJ2-7; 9 bases agree with TRBD2. The V gene end was trimmed by 4 bases and the J gene end by 7 bases; junction bases not matched to a gene: 9. Germline lookup yields CDR1 SGDLS and CDR2 YYNGEE. There are 14 residues in the CDR3. In nucleotides, the CDR3 is TGTGCCAGCAGCCGCCGACTAGCGGATTCTGAGCAGTACTTC. The encoded protein is CASSRRLADSEQYF.

V gene TRBV13 combines with J gene TRBJ2-2; 7 bases align to TRBD2. The J segment lost 3 bases and the V segment lost 0 bases, leaving 7 bases of the junction unmatched. Germline CDR1 reads PRHDT; CDR2 reads FYEKMQ (reference sequence). This CDR3 has 17 residues. The CDR3: CASSLGAAGLDTGELFF. The CDR3, as DNA: TGTGCCAGCAGCTTAGGGGCAGCGGGACTCGACACCGGGGAGCTGTTTTTT.

The genes are TRBV24-1 and TRBJ1-5; D is possibly TRBD1 (6 bases). This CDR3 contains 13 residues. V lost 1 base and J lost 8, with 8 bases in between. The germline CDR1 and CDR2 sequences are KGHDR and SFDVKD. The CDR3 loop reads CATSDFAGEPQHF. CDR3 DNA: TGTGCCACCAGTGATTTCGCAGGGGAGCCCCAGCATTTT.

This chain uses TRBV10-3 with TRBJ1-2; 10 bases map to TRBD1. The germline V gene has CDR1 ENHRY and CDR2 SYGVKD. There are 15 residues in the CDR3. Trimming removed 6 bases from V and 5 bases from J; junction bases left unmatched: 9. The CDR3 DNA follows: TGTGCCATCAGCACCGGGACAGGGGATGTATATGGCTACACCTTC. This gives the protein CAISTGTGDVYGYTF.

This clone appeared a few times. This chain links TRBV7-6 with TRBJ2-1; 7 bases line up with TRBD1. From germline, CDR1 is SGHVS and CDR2 FNYEAQ. With 5 bases clipped from V and 5 bases from J, the junction kept 9 bases outside the gene matches. This CDR3 region has 15 residues. The CDR3 protein is CASSIRQGAHNEQFF. CDR3 nucleotides: TGTGCCAGCAGCATAAGACAGGGAGCACACAATGAGCAGTTCTTC.

V gene TRBV5-6 combines with J gene TRBJ1-1, with D tentatively TRBD1 (5 bases). This CDR3 spans 16 amino acids. The germline gives CDR1 SGHDT, CDR2 YYEEEE. V was clipped by 3 bases and J by 5 bases, with 20 bases between them. In nucleotides, the CDR3 is TGTGCCAGCAGCTCCCTAAAGACAGCCGGATGGACTGAAGCTTTCTTT. It is translated as CASSSLKTAGWTEAFF. Using reference TRBV5-6 and TRBJ1-1 for the parts outside the CDR3, the full variable domain is DAGVTQSPTHLIKTRGQQVTLRCSPKSGHDTVSWYQQALGQGPQFIFQYYEEEERQRGNFPDRFSGHQFPNYSSELNVNALLLGDSALYLCASSSLKTAGWTEAFFGQGTRLTVV.

This chain links TRBV9 with TRBJ1-1, with a tentative D call TRBD1 (5 bases). Germline V gene data show CDR1 as SGDLS and CDR2 as YYNGEE. The V end lost 4 bases, the J end lost 0 bases, and 10 bases lay between the germline ends. The CDR3 loop spans 14 amino acids. The CDR3 protein is CASSTQAMNTEAFF. The CDR3 DNA reads as TGTGCCAGCAGCACACAGGCCATGAACACTGAAGCTTTCTTT. The full variable domain, its missing parts supplied by reference TRBV9 and TRBJ1-1, is DSGVTQTPKHLITATGQRVTLRCSPRSGDLSVYWYQQSLDQGLQFLIQYYNGEERAKGNILERFSAQQFPDLHSELNLSSLELGDSALYFCASSTQAMNTEAFFGQGTRLTVV.

Ten or more counts support this clone. The chain combines TRBV2 with TRBJ2-2; 8 bases agree with TRBD2. This CDR3 has 15 amino acids. V shed 7 bases, J shed 1 base, and the junction held 5 bases outside the gene matches. Germline lookup yields CDR1 SNHLY and CDR2 FYNNEI. CDR3: CASKGLARNTGELFF. DNA for the CDR3: TGTGCCAGCAAAGGACTAGCTAGGAACACCGGGGAGCTGTTTTTT.

The rearrangement uses TRBV9 and TRBJ2-3; no firm D call. There are 15 residues in the CDR3. V dropped 3 bases and J dropped 6 bases, with 17 bases sitting between them. Germline CDR1 SGDLS, CDR2 YYNGEE. The CDR3 spells CASSAAPSAGDTQYF. As DNA, the CDR3 is TGTGCCAGCAGCGCCGCCCCTTCGGCCGGGGATACGCAGTATTTT.

The V gene is TRBV5-1, the J gene TRBJ2-5, with 13 bases identical to TRBD2. V lost 4 bases to trimming and J lost 5 bases; unmatched junction nucleotides: 8. CDR3 size: 16 residues. Germline CDR1 reads SGHRS; CDR2 reads YFSETQ. CDR3 sequence: CASSTGTSGVGETQYF. The CDR3 DNA reads as TGCGCCAGCAGCACGGGGACTAGCGGGGTCGGGGAGACCCAGTACTTC.

The chain recombines TRBV5-3 with TRBJ2-3; 7 bases match TRBD2. TRBV5-3 is an ORF for which the function is uncertain. V lost 2 bases to trimming and J lost 2 bases; unmatched junction nucleotides: 8. The CDR3 is 16 residues long. The chain's CDR3 is CARSFIAGPNTDTQYF. The CDR3 coding sequence is TGTGCCAGAAGCTTCATAGCGGGTCCTAACACAGATACGCAGTATTTT.

In its sample, this clone was seen once. The gene calls are TRBV3-1 (or the pseudogene TRBV3-2) and TRBJ1-3; TRBD1 matches at 8 bases. Germline loops: CDR1 LGHDT, CDR2 YNNKEL (reference sequence). Unmatched junction bases numbered 13, after V lost 3 bases and J lost 0 bases. The CDR3 totals 19 residues. The chain's CDR3 is CASSHLGQYRGSSGNTIYF. The CDR3 coding sequence is TGTGCCAGCAGCCACCTGGGACAGTACAGGGGGAGCTCTGGAAACACCATATATTTT.

CDR3 in DNA: TGTGCCAGTAGTACCGGAGGGGGCGGCTACACCTTC. Protein sequence: CASSTGGGGYTF. The chain is built from TRBV19 and TRBJ1-2; 7 nucleotides agree with TRBD1. J gave up 8 bases and V 4 bases, and 4 bases lay outside the gene matches. CDR1 and CDR2 from the germline V gene are LNHDA and SQIVND (reference sequence). The CDR3 contains 12 residues.

The V gene is TRBV11-2, the J gene TRBJ2-2; 7 nucleotides agree with TRBD2. The J segment lost 6 bases and the V segment lost 5 bases, leaving 15 bases of the junction unmatched. Per germline, CDR1 SGHAT and CDR2 FQNNGV. The CDR3 runs to 17 residues. The CDR3 loop is CASSPRTGGRVSGELFF. For the CDR3, the DNA is TGTGCCAGCAGCCCGAGGACTGGCGGGAGAGTTTCCGGGGAGCTGTTTTTT.

The V call is TRBV9, the J call TRBJ1-6; D unresolved. Germline lookup yields CDR1 SGDLS and CDR2 YYNGEE. V was pared by 0 bases and J by 2 bases, with 6 bases between. This CDR3 contains 15 residues. Here the CDR3 reads CASSVGAAYNSPLHF. The CDR3 DNA is TGTGCCAGCAGCGTAGGGGCAGCCTATAATTCACCCCTCCACTTT.

The chain carries TRBV27 and TRBJ2-3; 7 nucleotides match TRBD2. Germline loops: CDR1 MNHEY, CDR2 SMNVEV (reference sequence). V was clipped by 7 bases and J by 5 bases; unmatched bases: 6. There are 13 residues in the CDR3. For the CDR3, the DNA is TGTGCCAGCACTCGGACTAGTGGAGATACGCAGTATTTT. It codes for CASTRTSGDTQYF.

The chain has TRBV11-2 and TRBJ2-7, with a tentative D call TRBD2 (5 bases). Between the trimmed V and J ends, which lost 5 bases and 5 bases, there was a span of 16 bases. CDR3 length equals 14 residues. Germline V CDR1 and CDR2: SGHAT, FQNNGV. This chain's CDR3 is CASSQAAYNHEQYF. DNA for the CDR3: TGTGCCAGCAGCCAAGCGGCGTACAACCACGAGCAGTACTTC.